The clone carrying this T cell receptor (beta chain) qualifies as medium-sized (0.01 to 0.1%). The data belong to a study of T cell repertoires in aging, cancer and after chemotherapy. The CDR3 totals 15 residues. The germline CDR1 and CDR2 sequences are SGHRS and YFSETQ. The J segment lost 4 bases and the V segment lost 3 bases, leaving 6 bases of the junction unmatched. A mixed TRB-A/B primer pool amplified rearranged TRB by multiplex touch-down PCR. Each CDR3 protein gets one entry after TCRdb re-called the multiplex PCR reads with MiXCR. The table has about 2,700 distinct CDR3 sequences, 20% seen once. TCR beta rearrangements were amplified from peripheral blood genomic DNA.

This clonotype was obtained from a human donor with a solid tumor. V and J are TRBV5-1 and TRBJ2-7; 11 nucleotides align to TRBD1. Input material: blood. The CDR3 reads CASSSRGDRGYEQYF. The CDR3 coding sequence is TGCGCCAGCAGCTCCCGGGGGGACAGGGGGTACGAGCAGTACTTC.